The 17 T cell receptor beta chains below all came from one sample that was sequenced in a study of cytomegalovirus exposure and HLA in healthy donors. Primers for the PCR totalled 60 Vbeta and 13 Jbeta. The data were produced by immunoSEQ multiplex PCR, yet TCRdb's version contains in-frame clones alone and is incomplete. The sample has about 200,000 clones, 65% to 80% seen once. Sequenced input: PBMCs. The receptors derive from a middle-aged man in good health and CMV-seronegative.

In the case of this clone: The sample has other DNA sequences that encode this CDR3 too. The CDR3 region is CASSLSYEQYF. DNA of the CDR3: TGTGCCAGCAGTCTAAGCTACGAGCAGTACTTC. The J gene is TRBJ2-7, the V gene TRBV2; D unresolved. Trimming cost V 5 bases and J 3 bases, with 5 bases left between them. This CDR3 is 11 amino acids long. CDR1 is SNHLY, CDR2 FYNNEI, per germline.

The gene calls are TRBV7-3 and TRBJ2-3; 11 bases map to TRBD1. Germline lookup yields CDR1 SGHTA and CDR2 FQGTGA. With V trimmed by 4 bases and J by 14 bases, 11 bases remained unmatched. The CDR3 runs to 14 residues. The CDR3 sequence: CASSSGQGDPLPYF. The CDR3 nucleotides read TGTGCCAGCAGCTCGGGACAGGGGGATCCCCTCCCGTATTTT.

This chain links TRBV27 with TRBJ2-7; D is unclear. The V gene lost 3 bases and the J gene lost 0 bases, with 6 bases spanning the gap. The germline CDR1 and CDR2 sequences are MNHEY and SMNVEV (reference sequence). The CDR3 sequence is 13 residues long. The CDR3 sequence: CASSFDFSYEQYF. In nucleotides, the CDR3 is TGTGCCAGCAGTTTCGACTTCTCCTACGAGCAGTACTTC.

V and J are TRBV4-2 and TRBJ2-7; 7 positions match TRBD1. Germline-derived CDR1 and CDR2 are LGHNA and YNFKEQ. The CDR3 runs 14 residues. The V gene end was trimmed by 0 bases and the J gene end by 6 bases; junction bases not matched to a gene: 5. In DNA form, the CDR3 reads TGTGCCAGCAGCCAAGATTTACAGGGGCTCGAGCAGTACTTC. As protein: CASSQDLQGLEQYF.

This clone was counted a few times. The V gene is TRBV2, the J gene TRBJ1-2; 7 bases are shared with TRBD1. The CDR3 loop spans 17 amino acids. Germline V CDR1 and CDR2: SNHLY, FYNNEI. V shed 8 bases and J 1 base; nucleotides not matched to a gene: 16. The CDR3 DNA sequence: TGTGCCAGCCAACGAATCAATACCGGGACAGATAACTATGGCTACACCTTC. Protein sequence: CASQRINTGTDNYGYTF.

The rearrangement uses TRBV4-1 and TRBJ2-3; 13 bases line up with TRBD2. Germline V CDR1 and CDR2: MGHRA, YSYEKL. The CDR3 has 17 residues. Trimming at V came to 1 base and at J to 6 bases, leaving 7 bases not matched to a gene. The chain's CDR3 is CASSQGGLAGTRDTQYF. CDR3 sequence (DNA): TGCGCCAGCAGCCAAGGGGGACTAGCGGGGACCCGCGATACGCAGTATTTT.

The rearrangement links TRBV4-2 to TRBJ1-1; the D gene is possibly TRBD1 (5 bases). Trimming took off 4 bases at V and 1 base at J, with 16 bases between the two ends. The CDR3 spans 16 residues. The germline V gene has CDR1 LGHNA and CDR2 YNFKEQ. The CDR3 region is CASSPQKWGENTEAFF. CDR3 nucleotides: TGTGCCAGCAGCCCCCAAAAGTGGGGCGAGAACACTGAAGCTTTCTTT.

The chain has TRBV19 and TRBJ2-7, with D possibly TRBD2 on 6 matching bases. Trimming took 10 bases from V and 3 from J, leaving 19 bases between them. Per the germline V gene, CDR1 is LNHDA and CDR2 is SQIVND (reference sequence). The CDR3 contains 14 residues. CDR3 nucleotides: TGTGCCACCGGTGGAGGGACGTTCGGCTACGAGCAGTACTTC. The encoded protein is CATGGGTFGYEQYF. Supplemented by reference TRBV19 and TRBJ2-7, the full variable domain reads DGGITQSPKYLFRKEGQNVTLSCEQNLNHDAMYWYRQDPGQGLRLIYYSQIVNDFQKGDIAEGYSVSREKKESFPLTVTSAQKNPTAFYLCATGGGTFGYEQYFGPGTRLTVT.

The CDR3 nucleotides are TGTGCCAGCAGCGGTTGGGAGGCGCCGGAATCTGAGCAGTTCTTC. Encoded protein: CASSGWEAPESEQFF. The chain joins TRBV25-1 to TRBJ2-1; D might be TRBD2 (6 bases). V lost 6 bases to trimming and J lost 9 bases, with 21 bases between them. The germline V gene has CDR1 MGHDK and CDR2 SYGVNS. This CDR3 spans 15 amino acids.

The chain combines TRBV5-1 with TRBJ2-5, with D perhaps TRBD2 (7 bases). CDR1 is SGHRS, CDR2 YFSETQ, per germline. The CDR3 is made up of 15 amino acids. Trimming shortened V by 1 base and J by 5 bases, and 15 bases separated the two germline ends. CDR3 protein: CASSLRGGFWETQYF. Written as DNA, the CDR3 is TGCGCCAGCAGCTTGAGGGGGGGCTTTTGGGAGACCCAGTACTTC.

V is TRBV19 and J is TRBJ2-2; 7 bases agree with TRBD1. Germline CDR1 is LNHDA and CDR2 is SQIVND (reference sequence). The CDR3 length is 16 residues. Unmatched junction bases numbered 7, after V lost 1 base and J lost 5 bases. CDR3: CASSIAGGPITGELFF. The DNA of the CDR3 is TGTGCCAGTAGTATAGCAGGGGGTCCAATTACCGGGGAGCTGTTTTTT. Looking up the rest from reference TRBV19 and TRBJ2-2 gives the full variable domain: DGGITQSPKYLFRKEGQNVTLSCEQNLNHDAMYWYRQDPGQGLRLIYYSQIVNDFQKGDIAEGYSVSREKKESFPLTVTSAQKNPTAFYLCASSIAGGPITGELFFGEGSRLTVL.

The chain joins TRBV6-1 to TRBJ2-7; D perhaps matches TRBD2 (6 bases). The CDR3 is 14 amino acids. Between the trimmed V and J ends, which lost 2 bases and 0 bases, there was a span of 8 bases. Germline lookup yields CDR1 MNHNS and CDR2 SASEGT. The CDR3 reads CASSERGSSYEQYF. Here the CDR3 DNA reads TGTGCCAGCAGTGAACGGGGGTCCTCCTACGAGCAGTACTTC.

V usage is TRBV18 and J usage is TRBJ2-3, with 8 nucleotides matching TRBD1. This CDR3 comprises 16 residues. CDR1 is KGHSH and CDR2 is LQKENI in the germline V gene. The J segment lost 2 bases and the V segment lost 3 bases, leaving 7 bases of the junction unmatched. The CDR3 DNA reads as TGTGCCAGCTCACCCCAGGGGGCCTCAGACACAGATACGCAGTATTTT. Encoded protein: CASSPQGASDTDTQYF.

This clone has only one observation. In DNA, the CDR3 is TGCGCCAGCAGCTCAACGACAGGTACATACACTGAAGCTTTCTTT. Protein: CASSSTTGTYTEAFF. This chain connects TRBV5-1 to TRBJ1-1; D is perhaps TRBD1 (6 bases). The CDR3 runs 15 residues. The V gene's germline CDR1 is SGHRS and CDR2 YFSETQ. V lost 3 bases and J lost 3, with 15 bases in between.

This chain connects TRBV5-8 to TRBJ1-2; 7 bases are a match to TRBD1. Looked up from germline, CDR1 is SGHTS and CDR2 is YDEGEE. There are 14 residues in the CDR3. Trimming took 0 bases from V and 8 from J; bases not matched to a gene: 7. The CDR3 protein is CASSLARGQRGYTF. In DNA form, the CDR3 reads TGTGCCAGCAGCTTGGCGAGGGGGCAGCGGGGCTACACCTTC.

V is TRBV5-1 and J is TRBJ2-3; 13 bases align to TRBD2. The length of the CDR3 is 16 residues. Germline V gives CDR1 SGHRS, CDR2 YFSETQ. Trimming took 4 bases from V and 0 from J; bases not matched to a gene: 2. The CDR3: CASSQGLAGSTDTQYF. The DNA of the CDR3 is TGCGCCAGCAGCCAGGGACTAGCGGGGAGCACAGATACGCAGTATTTT.

The chain couples TRBV28 to TRBJ1-1; the D gene is possibly TRBD1 (5 bases). The CDR3 runs 15 residues. The V gene's germline CDR1 is MDHEN and CDR2 SYDVKM. Trimming stripped 3 bases from V and 2 bases from J, with 13 bases between. The CDR3 DNA is TGTGCCAGCAGTTTCTCCGGGACTGCTAACACTGAAGCTTTCTTT. It is translated as CASSFSGTANTEAFF.